These T cell receptor beta chains were read from a single sample in a study of blood T cell repertoires in COVID-19. The method was immunoSEQ multiplex PCR; TCRdb's version includes in-frame clones alone and lacks a portion of them. In the table there are over 100,000 clones, around 86% of which are singletons. The source material was peripheral blood. The receptors were sampled from a man aged 70-80 years with acute or convalescent COVID-19. The CDR3 runs from the conserved cysteine through the conserved F or W. A D gene is named only where the DNA matches it firmly. For some rows the clone size is stated as once, few or many, or as a class when expanded; others skip it.

cdr3_aa cdr3_nt clone_size j_call v_call d_call
CASRGQARPAEAFF TGTGCCAGCAGGGGACAGGCACGGCCCGCTGAAGCTTTCTTT - TRBJ1-1 TRBV28 TRBD1
CASSIETGDQPQHF TGTGCCAGTAGTATAGAGACAGGAGATCAGCCCCAGCATTTT - TRBJ1-5 TRBV19 -
CASSLARGNADTQYF TGTGCCAGCAGCTTAGCTAGGGGGAATGCAGATACGCAGTATTTT - TRBJ2-3 TRBV7-8 -
CASSSPGAANYGYTF TGTGCCAGCAGTTCGCCAGGGGCGGCGAACTATGGCTACACCTTC few TRBJ1-2 TRBV6-6 -
CASSLVRAGGLDTQYF TGTGCCAGCAGCTTGGTTCGAGCGGGAGGGTTGGATACGCAGTATTTT - TRBJ2-3 TRBV5-6 TRBD2
CAIAGVLNSPLHF TGTGCCATCGCCGGGGTCCTGAATTCACCCCTCCACTTT once TRBJ1-6 TRBV28 -
CASCRQGAYNSPLHF TGTGCCAGCTGTAGGCAGGGGGCTTATAATTCACCCCTCCACTTT - TRBJ1-6 TRBV6-5 TRBD1
CASSLNIQTDTQYF TGCGCCAGCAGTCTCAACATACAAACAGATACGCAGTATTTT - TRBJ2-3 TRBV5-1 -
CASSPAGSYNSPLHF TGTGCCAGCAGCCCCGCGGGTTCCTATAATTCACCCCTCCACTTT - TRBJ1-6 TRBV5-4 -
CASSLFGDRGSYGYTF TGTGCCAGCAGCTTGTTTGGGGACAGGGGGTCTTATGGCTACACCTTC - TRBJ1-2 TRBV5-7 TRBD1
CASSHLRGPSSPLHF TGTGCCAGCAGCCATCTGCGGGGGCCTAGTTCACCCCTCCACTTT few TRBJ1-6 TRBV3-1/TRBV3-2 -
CASSQELGFYGYTF TGCGCCAGCAGCCAAGAACTAGGGTTTTATGGCTACACCTTC - TRBJ1-2 TRBV4-1 -
CASSLQLAGGTDTQYF TGTGCCAGCAGCCTTCAGCTAGCGGGGGGCACAGATACGCAGTATTTT - TRBJ2-3 TRBV3-1/TRBV3-2 TRBD2
CASRPEQGVNTEAFF TGTGCCAGCAGGCCAGAACAGGGGGTGAACACTGAAGCTTTCTTT - TRBJ1-1 TRBV2 TRBD1
CASSTAGYEQYF TGTGCCAGTAGTACGGCAGGGTACGAGCAGTACTTC - TRBJ2-7 TRBV19 -
CASTDRVNTEAFF TGCGCCAGCACCGACAGGGTAAACACTGAAGCTTTCTTT - TRBJ1-1 TRBV5-1 TRBD1
CASSLLFEGGTDTQYF TGTGCCAGCAGCCTGCTATTCGAGGGTGGCACAGATACGCAGTATTTT - TRBJ2-3 TRBV9 -
CASSAGQGYKDTQYF TGTGCCAGCAGCGCGGGACAGGGATACAAAGATACGCAGTATTTT - TRBJ2-3 TRBV9 TRBD1
CASSTVYGYTF TGTGCCAGCAGTACAGTATATGGCTACACCTTC - TRBJ1-2 TRBV28 -
CASSGLAGTDTQYF TGTGCCAGCAGCGGACTAGCGGGGACAGATACGCAGTATTTT - TRBJ2-3 TRBV9 TRBD2
CASSIQTGGSSGYTF TGTGCCAGCAGCATACAGACAGGGGGTAGTTCTGGCTACACCTTC - TRBJ1-2 TRBV5-4 TRBD1
CASSMGQGAGETQYF TGTGCCAGTAGTATGGGACAGGGGGCAGGAGAGACCCAGTACTTC - TRBJ2-5 TRBV19 TRBD1
CASSITNSGNTGELFF TGTGCCAGTAGTATTACCAATAGCGGAAACACCGGGGAGCTGTTTTTT - TRBJ2-2 TRBV19 -
CASSLVLGGGTEAFF TGCGCCAGCAGCTTGGTGCTGGGAGGCGGAACTGAAGCTTTCTTT few TRBJ1-1 TRBV5-1 -
CASSPRGFLDGYTF TGTGCCAGCAGCCCTAGGGGTTTCCTTGATGGCTACACCTTC - TRBJ1-2 TRBV6-2/TRBV6-3 -
CASSELSGQVRGDTQYF TGTGCCAGCAGTGAATTGTCGGGACAGGTCCGAGGAGATACGCAGTATTTT - TRBJ2-3 TRBV2 TRBD1
CASSRDLTNGDTIYF TGTGCCAGCAGCCGCGATCTGACCAACGGGGACACCATATATTTT - TRBJ1-3 TRBV13 -
CASSLDDSRNTEAFF TGCGCCAGCAGCTTGGATGACAGCCGGAACACTGAAGCTTTCTTT - TRBJ1-1 TRBV5-1 -
CASSVVGARNTEAFF TGTGCCAGCAGCGTAGTTGGGGCGAGGAACACTGAAGCTTTCTTT - TRBJ1-1 TRBV9 -
CASSPDSYGYTF TGTGCCAGCAGCCCAGACAGTTATGGCTACACCTTC once TRBJ1-2 TRBV12-3/TRBV12-4 -
CASSEIGQRGYGYTF TGTGCCAGCAGTGAGATCGGGCAACGGGGATATGGCTACACCTTC - TRBJ1-2 TRBV2 -
CASSRTGIKTEAFF TGTGCCAGTTCTCGGACAGGGATAAAAACTGAAGCTTTCTTT - TRBJ1-1 TRBV19 TRBD1
CASSSGTGNQPQHF TGTGCCAGTAGTAGCGGGACTGGGAATCAGCCCCAGCATTTT - TRBJ1-5 TRBV19 -
CAISSFGTQTYEQYF TGTGCCATCAGTTCATTCGGGACACAGACCTACGAGCAGTACTTC - TRBJ2-7 TRBV10-3 -
CASSVGQGNTEAFF TGTGCCAGCAGCGTAGGACAGGGGAACACTGAAGCTTTCTTT - TRBJ1-1 TRBV9 TRBD1
CASSEGALGDYGYTF TGTGCCAGCAGTGAGGGGGCCCTCGGGGACTATGGCTACACCTTC - TRBJ1-2 TRBV6-1 -
CASSYSPGVHNEQFF TGTGCCAGCAGTTACTCTCCGGGGGTCCACAATGAGCAGTTCTTC - TRBJ2-1 TRBV6-5 -
CASSLGQGKNGYTF TGTGCCAGCAGTTTGGGGCAGGGGAAGAATGGCTACACCTTC - TRBJ1-2 TRBV28 -
CASSLVAGPVYNEQFF TGTGCCAGCAGCTTAGTGGCGGGACCCGTCTACAATGAGCAGTTCTTC - TRBJ2-1 TRBV11-1 -
CASSPTLGVGEKLFF TGTGCCAGCAGCCCCACTCTAGGGGTTGGTGAAAAACTGTTTTTT few TRBJ1-4 TRBV25-1 -
CASSPQGHGYTF TGTGCCAGCAGTCCACAGGGGCATGGCTACACCTTC - TRBJ1-2 TRBV28 TRBD1
CASSSAAGGNQPQHF TGTGCCAGCAGTTCAGCGGCAGGGGGTAATCAGCCCCAGCATTTT - TRBJ1-5 TRBV28 TRBD1
CASSAASGYEQYF TGTGCCAGCTCAGCCGCGTCGGGGTACGAGCAGTACTTC once TRBJ2-7 TRBV18 -
CASSAGQLETQYF TGTGCCAGCAGCGCGGGACAGTTAGAGACCCAGTACTTC - TRBJ2-5 TRBV7-9 -